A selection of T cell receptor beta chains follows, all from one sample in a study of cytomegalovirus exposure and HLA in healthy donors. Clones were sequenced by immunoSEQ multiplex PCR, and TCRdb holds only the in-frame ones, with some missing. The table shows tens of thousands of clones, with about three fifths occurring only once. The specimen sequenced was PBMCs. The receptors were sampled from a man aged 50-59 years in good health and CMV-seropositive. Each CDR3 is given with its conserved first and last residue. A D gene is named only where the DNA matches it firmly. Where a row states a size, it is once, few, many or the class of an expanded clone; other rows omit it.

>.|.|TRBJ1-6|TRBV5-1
TGCGCCAGCAGCTTGGGGGCACGAAATTCACCCCTCCACTTT
CASSLGARNSPLHF
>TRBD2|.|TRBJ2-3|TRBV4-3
TGCGCCAGCAGCCAAGGAGTAGCGGGGGGTACAGATACGCAGTATTTT
CASSQGVAGGTDTQYF
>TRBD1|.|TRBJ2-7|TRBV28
TGTGCCAGCAGTCCGACGAGACAGGGGGCTCCCGAGCAGTACTTC
CASSPTRQGAPEQYF
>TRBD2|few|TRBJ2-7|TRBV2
TGTGCCAGCAGTGGATCCGCTTCTGGTGCTAGCGGGATCGACGAGCAGTACTTC
CASSGSASGASGIDEQYF
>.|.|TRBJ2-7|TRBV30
TGTGCCTGGAGTGGAACAGGGCTTGGGATCGAGCAGTACTTC
CAWSGTGLGIEQYF
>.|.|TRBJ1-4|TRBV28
TGTGCCAGCAGCGCTCCGGGGGGCGCTGGAACAGAAAAACTGTTTTTT
CASSAPGGAGTEKLFF
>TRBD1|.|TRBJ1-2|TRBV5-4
TGTGCCAGCAGCTTGGCCCTTGTAGGGGGCCAAGGCTACACCTTC
CASSLALVGGQGYTF
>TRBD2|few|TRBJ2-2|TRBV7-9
TGTGCCAGCCGCGTAGCGGGGGCTGACACCGGGGAGCTGTTTTTT
CASRVAGADTGELFF
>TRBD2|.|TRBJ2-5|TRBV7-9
TGTGCCAGCAGCACTAGCGGGAGCCAAGAGACCCAGTACTTC
CASSTSGSQETQYF
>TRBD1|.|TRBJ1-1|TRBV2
TGTGCCAGCAACTCGGGACAGGGGGCTGAAGCTTTCTTT
CASNSGQGAEAFF
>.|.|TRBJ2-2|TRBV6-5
TGTGCCAGCAGACTATGGAACACCGGGGAGCTGTTTTTT
CASRLWNTGELFF
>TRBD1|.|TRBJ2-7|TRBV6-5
TGTGCCAGCAGTCCGGACAGGGATAATTACGAGCAGTACTTC
CASSPDRDNYEQYF
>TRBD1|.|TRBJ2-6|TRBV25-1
TGTGCCAGCAGTGCACATAGACAGGGGTATGGGGCCAACGTCCTGACTTTC
CASSAHRQGYGANVLTF
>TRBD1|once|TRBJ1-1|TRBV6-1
TGTGCCAGCAGCGGACAGGCTATACTAGCTTTCTTT
CASSGQAILAFF
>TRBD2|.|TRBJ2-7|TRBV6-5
TGTGCCAGCACTGCTGGCGGGAGTTCGGGGGAGCAGTACTTC
CASTAGGSSGEQYF
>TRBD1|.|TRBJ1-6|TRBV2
TGTGCCAGCAGTGGAGACAGGGGCGACTATTCACCCCTCCACTTT
CASSGDRGDYSPLHF
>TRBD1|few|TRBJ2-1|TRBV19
TGTGCCAGTAGTATATCGACAGGGAACTACAATGAGCAGTTCTTC
CASSISTGNYNEQFF
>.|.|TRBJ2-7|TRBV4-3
TGCGCCAGCAGCCAAGATAGTCCAGAGGGGACACAGGAGCAGTACTTC
CASSQDSPEGTQEQYF
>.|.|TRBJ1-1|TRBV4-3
TGCGCCAGCAGCCAAGATCTTTTAGGGAGGTCGAGGGCTTTCTTT
CASSQDLLGRSRAFF
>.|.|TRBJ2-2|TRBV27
TGTGCCAGCAGTTCAGTTAACACCGGGGAGCTGTTTTTT
CASSSVNTGELFF
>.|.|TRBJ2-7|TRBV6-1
TGTGCCAGCAGGCAGGGTAGGGGTGTAAACGAGCAGTACTTC
CASRQGRGVNEQYF
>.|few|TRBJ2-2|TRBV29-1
TGCAGCGCTAGGGGTGCGAACACCGGGGAGCTGTTTTTT
CSARGANTGELFF
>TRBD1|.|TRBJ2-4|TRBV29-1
TGCAGCGTTGACTACAGGGGAACCAAAAACATTCAGTACTTC
CSVDYRGTKNIQYF
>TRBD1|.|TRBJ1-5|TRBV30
TGTGCCTGGAGCCCAGGGGGCCGGAATCAGCCCCAGCATTTT
CAWSPGGRNQPQHF
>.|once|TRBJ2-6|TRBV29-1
TGCAGCGTGGTTGAAGAGGGCCGGGGGGCCAACGTCCTGACTTTC
CSVVEEGRGANVLTF
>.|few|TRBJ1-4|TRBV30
TGTGCCTGGGTCAACACAGAGATTGCAACTAATGAAAAACTGTTTTTT
CAWVNTEIATNEKLFF
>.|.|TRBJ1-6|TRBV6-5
TGTGCCAGCAGGAGGGATGTCAATTCACCCCTCCACTTT
CASRRDVNSPLHF
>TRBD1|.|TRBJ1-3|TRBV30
TGTGCCTGGGCGGGACAGGGAAGAAACACCATATATTTT
CAWAGQGRNTIYF
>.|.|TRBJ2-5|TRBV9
TGTGCCAGCAGCGTACACCTAAATCAAGAGACCCAGTACTTC
CASSVHLNQETQYF
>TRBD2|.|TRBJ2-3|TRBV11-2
TGTGCCAGCAGCCGCTCTGTGGGACTAGCGGGAGCAGATACGCAGTATTTT
CASSRSVGLAGADTQYF
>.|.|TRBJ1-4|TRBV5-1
TGCGCCAGCAGCTTGGTTTCCGGGAATCAAAAACTGTTTTTT
CASSLVSGNQKLFF
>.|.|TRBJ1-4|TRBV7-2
TGTGCCAGCAGCCCCACGGTGAATGAAAAACTGTTTTTT
CASSPTVNEKLFF
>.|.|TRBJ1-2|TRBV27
TGTGCCAGCAGGTATACGGACAGCTATGGCTACACCTTC
CASRYTDSYGYTF
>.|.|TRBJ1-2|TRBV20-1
TGCCAAGCCGACTATGGCTACACCTTC
CQADYGYTF
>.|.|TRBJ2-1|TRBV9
TGTGCCAGCTCAACATCCGGGGGTTCGAAGGACAATGAGCAGTTCTTC
CASSTSGGSKDNEQFF
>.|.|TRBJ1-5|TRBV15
TGTGCCACCAGCAGAGATCAGGGTTGGAATCAGCCCCAGCATTTT
CATSRDQGWNQPQHF
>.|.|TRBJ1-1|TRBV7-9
TGTGCCAGCAGCTTAGGAGGGAGTGGGGAAGCTTTCTTT
CASSLGGSGEAFF
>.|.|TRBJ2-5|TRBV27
TGTGCCAGCGCTATAGAGTACCAAGAGACCCAGTACTTC
CASAIEYQETQYF
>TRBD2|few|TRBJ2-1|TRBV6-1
TGTGCCAGCAGTGAACGAGCGGGAATCTCCTACAATGAGCAGTTCTTC
CASSERAGISYNEQFF
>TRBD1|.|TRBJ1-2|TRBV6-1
TGTGCCAGCGGGCCGGGACAGGGGGTCTTTCCGGGAACCTTC
CASGPGQGVFPGTF
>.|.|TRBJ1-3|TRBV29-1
TGCAGCGTTGCTACAGGCGTCTCTGGAAACACCATATATTTT
CSVATGVSGNTIYF
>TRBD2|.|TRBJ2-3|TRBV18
TGTGCCAGCTCACCAGGTAGCGGGAGTACTACGCAGTATTTT
CASSPGSGSTTQYF
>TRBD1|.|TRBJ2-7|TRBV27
TGTGCCAGACAGGGGCCCTCAGGTTACGAGCAGTACTTC
CARQGPSGYEQYF
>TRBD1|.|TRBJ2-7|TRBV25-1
TGTGCCAGCAGTGACGGCGACAGGGCGCGCGAGCAGTACTTC
CASSDGDRAREQYF
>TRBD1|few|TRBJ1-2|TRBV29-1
TGCAGCGTTGAAATACACACAGGGGCCGGCTACACCTTC
CSVEIHTGAGYTF
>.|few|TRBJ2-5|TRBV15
TGTGCCACCAGCAGAGATCGAACCCAGGGGCCGGGGACCCAGTACTTC
CATSRDRTQGPGTQYF